The 17 T cell receptor beta chains listed next were all sequenced from one sample in a study of blood T cell repertoires in acute mononucleosis. Study-wide points: GLC-BM selection appeared to involve both TCR alpha and beta chains.

Measured with immunoSEQ multiplex PCR; TCRdb has only the in-frame clones, and not every one. Among about 2,300 clones listed, around 63% were seen once. Time point: acute infectious mononucleosis, at clinical presentation within 2 weeks of symptom onset (visit 1). The sequencing here drew on EBV GLC epitope tetramer+ CD8+ T cells sorted from PBMCs, taken during acute infectious mononucleosis. Subset reported: CD8 T cells binding tetramer with EBV BMLF1 280-288 peptide (GLC-BM). Receptor source: a woman younger than 35 with infectious mononucleosis caused by EBV.

As to this clone: The DNA is left out, because the CDR3 cannot be placed on it with certainty; the CDR3 is given as TCRdb lists it. The chain recombines TRBV11-2 with TRBJ2-7; the table calls TRBD2, which could not be checked here. The CDR3 totals 16 residues, both ends included. Germline-derived CDR1 and CDR2 are SGHAT and FQNNGV. CDR3 sequence: CARSFAWVAGGNELYF.

Concerning this clone itself: This likely traces to a read error, being one base from a far larger clone. Other nucleotide sequences from this sample produce the same CDR3. The genes are TRBV7-7 and TRBJ2-7; D might be TRBD1 (5 bases). The CDR3 is 15 amino acids. CDR1 is SSHAT, CDR2 FNYEAQ, per germline (reference sequence). DNA for the CDR3: TGTGCTAGCAGCTTAAGCCAGGGCCCAACCTACGAGCAGTACTTC. Protein sequence: CASSLSQGPTYEQYF.

Points on this clone: This sequence is one base from a far larger clone and is likely a read error. At the DNA level, this CDR3 is encoded by other sequences in the same sample as well. The chain employs TRBV29-1 and TRBJ2-1; tentative D call: TRBD1 (5 bases). This CDR3 region has 14 residues. Germline V gives CDR1 SQVTM, CDR2 ANQGSEA. This CDR3 is CSVGGAGILNEQFF. The CDR3 region has the DNA TGCAGCGTTGGTGGGGCAGGGATCCTTAATGAACAGTTCTTC.

This clone was picked up a small number of times. CDR3: CASSLSQGPTYEQYF. The CDR3 DNA sequence: TGTGCCAGCAGCTTAAGCCAGGGCCCAACCTACGAGCAGTACTTC. The J gene is TRBJ2-7, the V gene TRBV13; D is possibly TRBD1 (5 bases). The CDR3 loop spans 15 amino acids. Trimming left V 2 bases short and J 2 bases short, with 13 bases between. Germline CDR1 reads PRHDT; CDR2 reads FYEKMQ (reference sequence).

Turning to this clone: A single base is all that separates this from a far larger clone, so a read error is likely. Other DNA variants within this sample encode the same CDR3. The chain couples TRBV14 to TRBJ2-3; no definite D call. The germline CDR1 and CDR2 sequences are SGHDN and FVKESK. The CDR3 contains 13 residues. V shed 2 bases and J shed 8 bases, with 11 bases lying between them. For the CDR3, the DNA is TGTGCCAGCAGCCAATCTCCCGGCTGTACGCAGTATTTT. Amino acids: CASSQSPGCTQYF. The full variable domain, with the rest looked up from reference TRBV14 and TRBJ2-3, is EAGVTQFPSHSVIEKGQTVTLRCDPISGHDNLYWYRRVMGKEIKFLLHFVKESKQDESGMPNNRFLAERTGGTYSTLKVQPAELEDSGVYFCASSQSPGCTQYFGPGTRLTVL.

The CDR3 coding sequence is TGTGCCAGCAGCTCTGGGACAGACCTCAATCAGCCCCAGCATTTT. This codes for CASSSGTDLNQPQHF. The chain carries TRBV6-4 and TRBJ1-5, with 7 bases identical to TRBD1. The CDR3 sequence is 15 residues long. Germline trimming cut 6 bases from V and 3 bases from J; bases unmatched to any gene: 8. CDR1 MRHNA and CDR2 SNTAGT come from the germline V gene.

This clone was counted once. A far larger clone is a single base away, which makes a read error likely. This same CDR3 is encoded by further DNA sequences in the sample. V is TRBV2 and J is TRBJ1-5; 7 bases match TRBD1. J was trimmed by 3 bases and V by 5 bases; bases with no gene match: 7. Looked up from germline, CDR1 is SNHLY and CDR2 is FYNNEI. CDR3 length equals 15 residues. In DNA, the CDR3 is TGTGCCAGCAGTTCTGGGACAGACCTCAATCAGCCCCAGCATTTT. Translated, it gives CASSSGTDLNQPQHF.

In this sample, this clone turned up many times. The genes are TRBV14 and TRBJ2-7, with D possibly matching TRBD2 (6 bases). Germline CDR1 reads SGHDN; CDR2 reads FVKESK. Between the trimmed V and J ends, which lost 5 bases and 7 bases, there was a span of 18 bases. This CDR3 spans 14 amino acids. The CDR3 DNA is TGTGCCAGCAGCGTAGCAGGCGGGATGGGGGAGCAGTACTTC. This codes for CASSVAGGMGEQYF.

The V gene is TRBV29-1, the J gene TRBJ1-4, with 10 bases fitting TRBD1. CDR1 is SQVTM, CDR2 ANQGSEA, per germline. The V segment lost 6 bases and the J segment 2 bases; nucleotides outside the gene matches: 0. The CDR3 is 13 residues long. The CDR3 DNA follows: TGCAGCGTGACAGGGGGCACTAATGAAAAACTGTTTTTT. Its protein product is CSVTGGTNEKLFF.

This clone was recorded only once. A read error may account for a junction end that differs from germline. The chain recombines TRBV13 with TRBJ2-5; 8 bases agree with TRBD2. The CDR3 sequence is 18 residues long. The germline gives CDR1 PRHDT, CDR2 FYEKMQ (reference sequence). CDR3 DNA: TGTGCCAGCAGCGTAGGCCGCGTAATCGGGGGGGTCACTGAGACCCAGTACTTC. It codes for CASSVGRVIGGVTETQYF.

Here the CDR3 DNA reads TGCGCCAGCAGCCAAGATGCCCTGGGACTGGCCACAGATACGCAGTATTTT. Translation: CASSQDALGLATDTQYF. This chain uses TRBV23-1 with TRBJ2-3; tentatively, D is TRBD2 (6 bases). TRBV23-1 is an ORF, with its function uncertain. The CDR3 is made up of 17 amino acids. Trimming removed 6 bases at V and 2 bases at J, with 21 bases between.

Of note for this clone: A far larger clone is a single base away, which makes a read error likely. V gene TRBV11-2 combines with J gene TRBJ2-1, with 7 bases that match TRBD2. CDR1 and CDR2 from the germline V gene are SGHAT and FQNNGV. Germline trimming cut 2 bases from V and 9 bases from J; bases unmatched to any gene: 13. This CDR3 has 16 residues. The CDR3 DNA reads as TGTGCCAGCAGCTTAATCGCTAGCGGTGTAGCAGGTGAGCAGTTCTTC. Encoded protein: CASSLIASGVAGEQFF.

Concerning this clone: Other DNA sequences of this sample code for an identical CDR3. The chain couples TRBV2 to TRBJ1-1; 7 bases line up with TRBD1. The CDR3 loop spans 18 amino acids. Losses at the gene ends were 6 bases for V and 0 bases for J; bases not matched to a gene: 16. The germline V gene encodes CDR1 SNHLY and CDR2 FYNNEI. This CDR3 reads CASSGNPQTGPMNTEAFF. In DNA form, the CDR3 reads TGTGCCAGCAGCGGAAACCCTCAGACAGGGCCCATGAACACTGAAGCTTTCTTT.

Regarding this clone: This is likely an artifact of a read error, given a far larger clone one base away. The V and J genes are TRBV2 and TRBJ2-2; D may be TRBD1 (5 bases). The V end lost 4 bases, the J end lost 6 bases, and 15 bases lay between the germline ends. The germline gives CDR1 SNHLY, CDR2 FYNNEI. The CDR3 is 15 residues long. The CDR3 protein is CASSGEQVNPGELFF. The CDR3 DNA is TGTGCCAGCAGTGGCGAACAGGTTAACCCCGGGGAGCTGTTTTTT.

V is TRBV9 and J is TRBJ2-2, with D tentatively TRBD1 (6 bases). V gave up 5 bases and J gave up 6 bases, with 17 bases separating them. Germline V CDR1 and CDR2: SGDLS, YYNGEE. The CDR3 sequence is 15 residues long. The CDR3 spells CASSEGDIAPGELFF. The CDR3 nucleotides are TGTGCCAGCAGTGAGGGGGACATCGCCCCCGGGGAGCTGTTTTTT.

The chain has TRBV29-1 and TRBJ2-5; 8 bases fit TRBD2. The DNA end is more similar to TRBJ2-7, so the J call may be wrong. Germline V gives CDR1 SQVTM, CDR2 ANQGSEA. This CDR3 spans 13 amino acids. The CDR3 spells CSGGSGDWGEQYF. CDR3 sequence (DNA): TGCAGCGGGGGTAGCGGGGACTGGGGCGAGCAGTACTTC.

On this clone itself: Other DNA sequences in this sample translate to the same CDR3. The rearrangement joins TRBV14 to TRBJ2-7, with 8 bases fitting TRBD2. V gave up 4 bases and J gave up 3 bases; unmatched junction bases: 8. This CDR3 has 15 amino acids. Germline V gene sequence: CDR1 SGHDN, CDR2 FVKESK. CDR3 in amino acids: CASSPTSGSIYEQYF. The CDR3 DNA follows: TGTGCCAGCAGCCCGACCAGCGGGAGTATCTACGAGCAGTACTTC.